Below, one TCR beta chain is given with its context. As yet, its antigen is unknown. These data are taken from a study of lymphopenia after photon versus proton radiotherapy. Assay: immunoSEQ multiplex PCR; the TCRdb copy retains only in-frame clones and omits some. The sample lists over 25,000 clones; around 90% were seen once. The CDR3 has 13 residues. V shed 2 bases and J shed 5 bases, with 10 bases lying between them. Germline V gene data show CDR1 as SGHRS and CDR2 as YFSETQ. Overall study findings and caveats: Photon-treated patients lost naive T cells and TCR diversity; proton-treated stayed stable. Oligoclonal CD8+ Temra expansion after nadir drove photon patients' diversity drop. A bigger post-nadir fall in TCR diversity correlated inversely with survival time in deceased patients.

The chain carries TRBV5-1 and TRBJ2-5; D unresolved. The clonotype originates from a woman in her sixties or seventies with cholangiocarcinoma. Some clones in this sample may be carry-over from other donors' samples. Sequences were derived from peripheral blood, sampled from a patient treated with proton-based radiotherapy. The CDR3 coding sequence is TGCGCCAGCAGCTTACCAGACGGGGAGACCCAGTACTTC. This gives the protein CASSLPDGETQYF.